These 18 T cell receptor beta chains were sequenced from one sample in a study of blood T cell repertoires in COVID-19. Generated by immunoSEQ multiplex PCR, the TCRdb table keeps only in-frame clones and is missing some. The sample has 95,000 to 120,000 clones; 85% to 90% are singletons. The material sequenced was peripheral blood. These TCRs come from a woman between 45 and 65 years old with acute or convalescent COVID-19.

This chain links TRBV6-5 with TRBJ2-2; tentative D call: TRBD2 (6 bases). Trimming cost V 6 bases and J 0 bases, with 11 bases left between them. CDR1 and CDR2 (germline): MNHEY, SVGAGI. This CDR3 comprises 15 residues. CDR3 in DNA: TGTGCCAGCAGAATAGGGAGGTCGAACACCGGGGAGCTGTTTTTT. Protein product: CASRIGRSNTGELFF.

The chain employs TRBV5-6 and TRBJ2-5, with 8 bases that match TRBD1. The junction had 8 bases not matched to a gene; V was cut back by 2 bases and J by 5 bases. This CDR3 contains 15 residues. Germline CDR1 is SGHDT and CDR2 is YYEEEE. CDR3 sequence reads: CASSFYDRGWETQYF. The DNA for the CDR3 is TGTGCCAGCAGCTTTTATGACAGGGGCTGGGAGACCCAGTACTTC.

V usage is TRBV6-6 and J usage is TRBJ1-1; D not resolved. The germline V gene has CDR1 MNHNY and CDR2 SVGAGI (reference sequence). The V gene lost 4 bases and the J gene lost 3 bases, with 12 bases spanning the gap. This CDR3 region has 14 residues. CDR3 sequence (DNA): TGTGCCAGCAGTTCCAGAGGGATGCACACTGAAGCTTTCTTT. It translates to CASSSRGMHTEAFF.

This chain uses TRBV7-9 with TRBJ1-6; TRBD1 matches 7 bases. V was clipped by 4 bases and J by 7 bases; unmatched bases: 7. The CDR3 consists of 15 residues. The germline V gene encodes CDR1 SEHNR and CDR2 FQNEAQ (reference sequence). DNA of the CDR3: TGTGCCAGCAGCTCAACAGGGGCGGGAAATTCACCCCTCCACTTT. Protein product: CASSSTGAGNSPLHF. Using reference TRBV7-9 and TRBJ1-6 for the parts outside the CDR3, the full variable domain is DTGVSQNPRHKITKRGQNVTFRCDPISEHNRLYWYRQTLGQGPEFLTYFQNEAQLEKSRLLSDRFSAERPKGSFSTLEIQRTEQGDSAMYLCASSSTGAGNSPLHFGNGTRLTVT.

The V and J genes are TRBV7-9 and TRBJ1-1; D is unresolved. The CDR3 loop spans 13 amino acids. Germline V gives CDR1 SEHNR, CDR2 FQNEAQ (reference sequence). V gave up 7 bases and J gave up 1 base, with 10 bases separating them. The CDR3 DNA follows: TGTGCCAGCAACCAAGGAGAGAACACTGAAGCTTTCTTT. Residues: CASNQGENTEAFF.

The rearrangement uses TRBV2 and TRBJ2-1, with 8 bases that match TRBD2. V lost 5 bases and J lost 4; bases outside the gene matches: 4. CDR3 length equals 14 residues. Germline loops: CDR1 SNHLY, CDR2 FYNNEI. CDR3 loop: CASSKTSAYNEQFF. CDR3 DNA: TGTGCCAGCAGTAAGACTAGCGCTTACAATGAGCAGTTCTTC.

The chain recombines TRBV5-1 with TRBJ2-3; TRBD2 agrees at 9 bases. Losses at the gene ends were 4 bases for V and 8 bases for J; bases not matched to a gene: 2. The germline CDR1 and CDR2 sequences are SGHRS and YFSETQ. The CDR3 is 12 residues long. The CDR3 spells CASSQLAGTQYF. In DNA, the CDR3 is TGCGCCAGCAGCCAACTAGCGGGTACGCAGTATTTT.

The chain joins TRBV10-3 to TRBJ1-3, with D hard to call. CDR1 is ENHRY, CDR2 SYGVKD, per germline. The ends were cut back, 11 bases at V and 0 bases at J, with 11 bases in the middle. The CDR3 is made up of 13 amino acids. This chain's CDR3 is CAVTADSGNTIYF. The DNA for the CDR3 is TGTGCCGTTACAGCCGACTCTGGAAACACCATATATTTT.

The chain is built from TRBV30 and TRBJ1-2; D perhaps matches TRBD1 (5 bases). This CDR3 comprises 12 residues. V shed 5 bases and J shed 3 bases, with 10 bases lying between them. In germline, CDR1 is GTSNPN, CDR2 SVGIG (reference sequence). The DNA for the CDR3 is TGTGCCTGGGTCGCGGGGGACTATGGCTACACCTTC. It encodes CAWVAGDYGYTF.

This chain connects TRBV11-2 to TRBJ1-2; D is undetermined. The CDR3 spans 17 residues. V was clipped by 0 bases and J by 4 bases, with 18 bases between them. CDR1 is SGHAT, CDR2 FQNNGV, per germline. The CDR3 loop reads CASSLDRMVEVIYGYTF. The CDR3 coding sequence is TGTGCCAGCAGCTTAGATCGAATGGTCGAGGTCATCTATGGCTACACCTTC.

The chain is built from TRBV5-6 and TRBJ1-2; TRBD1 matches 7 bases. Germline CDR1 reads SGHDT; CDR2 reads YYEEEE. The V gene end was trimmed by 4 bases and the J gene end by 4 bases; junction bases not matched to a gene: 7. This CDR3 has 14 amino acids. Here the CDR3 reads CASSPTGTVYGYTF. The CDR3 nucleotides are TGTGCCAGCAGCCCGACGGGGACAGTCTATGGCTACACCTTC.

This clone was seen a single time. The chain recombines TRBV28 with TRBJ1-2; D is uncertain. Germline V gene sequence: CDR1 MDHEN, CDR2 SYDVKM. V gave up 6 bases and J gave up 3 bases, with 14 bases separating them. The CDR3 sequence is 14 residues long. CDR3 amino acids: CASRTPGTYYGYTF. The CDR3, as DNA: TGTGCCAGCAGAACCCCAGGAACCTACTATGGCTACACCTTC.

V is TRBV6-1 and J is TRBJ2-3, with a weak D call TRBD2 (5 bases). The V end lost 4 bases, the J end lost 9 bases, and 14 bases lay between the germline ends. This CDR3 is 13 amino acids long. Germline CDR1 and CDR2: MNHNS and SASEGT. DNA for the CDR3: TGTGCCAGCAGTGCGGGATTCGTAGAGACGCAGTATTTT. Amino acids: CASSAGFVETQYF.

The chain carries TRBV6-6 and TRBJ1-1, with D maybe TRBD1 (5 bases). The ends were cut back, 8 bases at V and 1 base at J, with 14 bases in the middle. The germline V gene has CDR1 MNHNY and CDR2 SVGAGI (reference sequence). CDR3 length equals 14 residues. CDR3 coding DNA: TGTGCCAGCCGGGGGAAATCCAGGAACACTGAAGCTTTCTTT. As protein: CASRGKSRNTEAFF.

In this sample, this clone turned up once. The CDR3 region has the DNA TGTGCCAGCATGCTAGACAGGGGGCAGGGCGAGCAGTACTTC. Amino acid sequence: CASMLDRGQGEQYF. The chain employs TRBV2 and TRBJ2-7; 10 nucleotides align to TRBD1. Unmatched junction bases numbered 9, after V lost 7 bases and J lost 6 bases. Germline values: CDR1 SNHLY, CDR2 FYNNEI. The CDR3 extends over 14 amino acids.

The chain uses TRBV4-2 and TRBJ1-6; 7 bases map to TRBD1. Germline values: CDR1 LGHNA, CDR2 YNFKEQ. The CDR3 totals 16 residues. V shed 4 bases, J shed 5 bases, and the junction held 8 bases outside the gene matches. The chain's CDR3 is CASSLKTGTDNSPLHF. The CDR3 DNA reads TGTGCCAGCAGCCTCAAAACCGGGACAGATAATTCACCCCTCCACTTT.

This clone was detected a few times. The V gene is TRBV10-1, the J gene TRBJ2-1, with a tentative D call TRBD1 (5 bases). The CDR3 totals 15 residues. Per the germline V gene, CDR1 is WNHNN and CDR2 is SYGVQD (reference sequence). Deletions cut 6 bases from V and 8 bases from J, with 20 bases between. The CDR3 sequence is CASSLAQGASDEQFF. CDR3 coding DNA: TGCGCCAGCAGCCTCGCGCAGGGTGCGTCGGATGAGCAGTTCTTC.

The rearrangement uses TRBV7-9 and TRBJ2-5; TRBD2 agrees at 10 bases. Per germline, CDR1 SEHNR and CDR2 FQNEAQ (reference sequence). Germline trimming cut 2 bases from V and 3 bases from J; bases unmatched to any gene: 9. CDR3 size: 17 residues. The CDR3 spells CASSLPRTSGREETQYF. The CDR3 coding sequence is TGTGCCAGCAGCTTACCACGGACTAGCGGAAGGGAAGAGACCCAGTACTTC.